The rows below give T cell receptor beta chains drawn from one sample of a study of control samples from healthy donors and cancer patients. Assay used: immunoSEQ multiplex PCR; TCRdb lists only in-frame clones, some missing. The repertoire holds almost 90,000 clones, 85% to 90% seen once, with 2% to 2.5% in the top ten. Sequenced sample: blood. These receptors came from a woman aged 35 to 49 in good health. Each CDR3 is given with its conserved first and last residue. The D gene is left open where the match is weak. Some rows have no size entry. The others give once, few or many, or a class for an expanded clone.

17	TRBV5-4	TRBD2	TRBJ2-2	few	CASSSLGLAGPGGELFF	TGTGCCAGCAGCTCCCTAGGACTAGCGGGTCCTGGAGGGGAGCTGTTTTTT
15	TRBV19	NA	TRBJ1-5	few	CASSIDSGGVRPQHF	TGTGCCAGTAGTATAGATAGCGGCGGGGTGAGGCCCCAGCATTTT
15	TRBV3-1/TRBV3-2	NA	TRBJ1-1	NA	CASSQVQGLNTEAFF	TGTGCCAGCAGCCAAGTTCAGGGATTAAACACTGAAGCTTTCTTT
15	TRBV18	TRBD1	TRBJ1-2	once	CASSSKEGAYYGYTF	TGTGCCAGCTCAAGCAAAGAGGGGGCTTACTATGGCTACACCTTC
15	TRBV7-9	NA	TRBJ1-3	NA	CASSYRDATGNTIYF	TGTGCCAGCAGTTACAGGGACGCCACTGGAAACACCATATATTTT
13	TRBV30	TRBD1	TRBJ1-2	NA	CAWKGGADYGYTF	TGTGCCTGGAAAGGGGGCGCGGACTATGGCTACACCTTC
17	TRBV7-8	NA	TRBJ1-2	NA	CASTYNEMGASFYDYTF	TGTGCCAGCACTTACAATGAAATGGGGGCCAGTTTCTATGACTACACCTTC
13	TRBV7-6	NA	TRBJ2-7	NA	CASSLSGDYEQYF	TGTGCCAGCAGCTTATCCGGGGATTACGAGCAGTACTTC
14	TRBV6-5	NA	TRBJ2-1	NA	CASSYSSSYNEQFF	TGTGCCAGCAGTTACTCGAGCTCCTACAATGAGCAGTTCTTC
14	TRBV19	NA	TRBJ1-5	NA	CASRENLHGQPQHF	TGTGCCAGTAGGGAGAACTTACATGGGCAGCCCCAGCATTTT
11	TRBV11-3	NA	TRBJ1-1	NA	CASSLGDEAFF	TGTGCCAGCAGCTTGGGAGATGAAGCTTTCTTT
16	TRBV4-1	NA	TRBJ1-4	NA	CASSQEGSHANEKLFF	TGCGCCAGCAGCCAAGAAGGGTCACATGCTAATGAAAAACTGTTTTTT
17	TRBV4-1	TRBD1	TRBJ1-4	NA	CASSQGSGGTTNEKLFF	TGCGCCAGCAGCCAAGGGTCAGGGGGGACTACTAATGAAAAACTGTTTTTT
17	TRBV7-3	TRBD1	TRBJ1-2	NA	CASSSFPVGTGMDGYTF	TGTGCCAGCAGCTCATTCCCGGTTGGGACAGGGATGGATGGCTACACCTTC
15	TRBV21-1	NA	TRBJ2-7	few	CASSFGGTGFYEQYF	TGTGCCAGCAGCTTTGGGGGGACAGGGTTTTACGAGCAGTACTTC
15	TRBV12-5	NA	TRBJ1-5	NA	CARGTLWDINQPQHF	TGTGCTAGAGGAACCCTCTGGGACATCAATCAGCCCCAGCATTTT
15	TRBV6-6	TRBD2	TRBJ2-7	NA	CASSKNEGGAYEQYF	TGTGCCAGCAGTAAAAACGAGGGAGGGGCCTACGAGCAGTACTTC
12	TRBV13	NA	TRBJ1-3	NA	CASSGSGNTIYF	TGTGCCAGCAGCGGCTCTGGAAACACCATATATTTT
15	TRBV13	NA	TRBJ1-1	few	CASSATQARGTEAFF	TGTGCCAGCAGCGCCACACAAGCCAGGGGCACTGAAGCTTTCTTT
15	TRBV10-3	NA	TRBJ1-1	NA	CAISESGTGNTEAFF	TGTGCCATCAGTGAGTCAGGGACGGGGAACACTGAAGCTTTCTTT
14	TRBV7-9	NA	TRBJ1-1	NA	CASSADRQNTEAFF	TGTGCCAGCAGCGCGGACAGACAGAACACTGAAGCTTTCTTT
14	TRBV3-1/TRBV3-2	TRBD1	TRBJ1-1	few	CASSPTGVFPEAFF	TGTGCCAGCAGCCCGACAGGGGTCTTCCCTGAAGCTTTCTTT
15	TRBV18	TRBD1	TRBJ2-1	NA	CASSPGQGAYNEQFF	TGTGCCAGCTCACCGGGACAGGGGGCGTACAATGAGCAGTTCTTC
15	TRBV4-3	NA	TRBJ1-1	NA	CASSQERGRRPEAFF	TGCGCCAGCAGCCAAGAAAGGGGGAGGAGGCCTGAAGCTTTCTTT
16	TRBV30	TRBD2	TRBJ2-1	NA	CAWSRARAGGYNEQFF	TGTGCCTGGAGCAGAGCGAGGGCGGGGGGATACAATGAGCAGTTCTTC
14	TRBV27	TRBD1	TRBJ2-5	few	CASGRDRVSQTQYF	TGTGCCAGCGGCAGGGACAGGGTTTCACAGACCCAGTACTTC
16	TRBV24-1	TRBD2	TRBJ2-1	once	CATSDFRAGRWNEQFF	TGTGCCACCAGTGATTTTAGAGCGGGGAGGTGGAATGAGCAGTTCTTC
14	TRBV6-5	NA	TRBJ1-1	NA	CASSPLGRNTEAFF	TGTGCCAGCAGCCCCCTGGGCAGGAACACTGAAGCTTTCTTT